The rows below give T cell receptor beta chains drawn from one sample of a study of spatial heterogeneity in lung cancer. Via MiXCR, TCRdb re-called the 5' RACE reads, giving one row per CDR3 protein. The profile shows approximately 12,000 distinct CDR3 sequences, 13% to 15% of them singletons. Material: PBMCs, obtained at surgery. The receptor source for this set is a female donor with early-stage non-small cell lung cancer. CDR3s include the opening cysteine and the closing phenylalanine or tryptophan. The order of the fields is clone size, D gene, CDR3 length, V gene, J gene, CDR3 protein, CDR3 DNA. A D gene is named only where the DNA matches it firmly. Size tells how often a clone was seen (once, few, many) or the class of an expanded clone, and some rows leave it out.

many	-	13	TRBV5-4	TRBJ2-7	CASSFRDVREQYF	TGTGCCAGCAGCTTCCGGGACGTACGCGAGCAGTACTTC
medium-sized	-	14	TRBV19	TRBJ2-1	CASSLRGGYNEQFF	TGTGCCAGTAGTCTCCGAGGGGGGTACAATGAGCAGTTCTTC
medium-sized	-	13	TRBV4-2	TRBJ1-2	CASSPQANYGYTF	TGTGCCAGCAGCCCACAGGCTAACTATGGCTACACCTTC
-	TRBD2	14	TRBV20-1	TRBJ2-7	CSARGGTRPYEQYF	TGCAGTGCTAGAGGGGGGACTAGGCCCTACGAGCAGTACTTC
medium-sized	-	14	TRBV5-1	TRBJ2-5	CASSLAGARETQYF	TGCGCCAGCAGCTTGGCCGGGGCTCGAGAGACCCAGTACTTC
few	-	13	TRBV20-1	TRBJ2-7	CSARGTASYEQYF	TGCAGTGCTAGGGGGACGGCTTCCTACGAGCAGTACTTC
many	-	17	TRBV7-6	TRBJ2-1	CASSLHERESSCNEQFF	TGTGCCAGCAGCTTACACGAGCGCGAAAGCTCCTGCAATGAGCAGTTCTTC
few	TRBD2	15	TRBV11-2	TRBJ2-1	CASSFEANGGNEQFF	TGTGCCAGCAGCTTCGAGGCTAACGGGGGGAATGAGCAGTTCTTC
medium-sized	TRBD2	12	TRBV29-1	TRBJ2-1	CSVGGGGPLQFF	TGCAGCGTTGGGGGCGGGGGACCCCTCCAGTTCTTC
medium-sized	TRBD2	14	TRBV7-3	TRBJ2-1	CASSPGLAGTEQFF	TGTGCCAGCAGCCCGGGACTAGCGGGAACTGAGCAGTTCTTC
many	-	15	TRBV7-3	TRBJ2-2	CASTRAAAPTGELFF	TGTGCCAGCACCAGGGCTGCAGCACCCACCGGGGAGCTGTTTTTT
many	-	13	TRBV29-1	TRBJ1-4	CSVLGGLPEKLFF	TGCAGCGTTTTAGGCGGCCTTCCTGAAAAACTGTTTTTT
medium-sized	TRBD1	13	TRBV5-1	TRBJ1-2	CASSRDRDYGYTF	TGCGCCAGCAGCCGGGACAGGGACTATGGCTACACCTTC
medium-sized	-	13	TRBV19	TRBJ1-5	CASSIQGDQPQHF	TGTGCCAGTAGTATCCAGGGTGACCAGCCCCAGCATTTT
many	-	16	TRBV5-1	TRBJ2-1	CASSLGQLSSYNEQFF	TGCGCCAGCAGCTTAGGGCAACTGAGCTCCTACAATGAGCAGTTCTTC
many	TRBD1	14	TRBV27	TRBJ2-7	CASSLYSPGGEQYF	TGTGCCAGCAGTTTATATTCCCCAGGGGGTGAGCAGTACTTC
few	TRBD1	14	TRBV29-1	TRBJ2-3	CSVRQGSSTDTQYF	TGCAGCGTCAGACAGGGTTCTAGCACAGATACGCAGTATTTT
many	-	13	TRBV29-1	TRBJ1-1	CSVERQLNTEAFF	TGCAGCGTTGAAAGGCAGCTGAACACTGAAGCTTTCTTT
many	TRBD1	13	TRBV7-9	TRBJ1-2	CASSVLTGSGYTF	TGTGCCAGCAGCGTACTGACAGGGAGCGGCTACACCTTC
medium-sized	-	12	TRBV20-1	TRBJ2-2	CSADTNTGELFF	TGCAGTGCGGACACGAACACCGGGGAGCTGTTTTTT
many	-	17	TRBV28	TRBJ2-2	CASSFRRPNGNTGELFF	TGTGCCAGCAGTTTCCGCAGGCCCAACGGTAACACCGGGGAGCTGTTTTTT
many	-	15	TRBV7-9	TRBJ2-7	CASSLGAGPSYEQYF	TGTGCCAGCAGCTTAGGGGCCGGCCCATCTTACGAGCAGTACTTC
many	TRBD2	15	TRBV7-2	TRBJ2-4	CASGAGGAAKNIQYF	TGTGCCAGCGGGGCGGGAGGTGCGGCCAAAAACATTCAGTACTTC
many	TRBD2	15	TRBV20-1	TRBJ2-7	CSASVSGRASYEQYF	TGCAGTGCTAGTGTTAGCGGGAGGGCCTCCTACGAGCAGTACTTC
medium-sized	TRBD1	15	TRBV7-8	TRBJ2-1	CASSKSGTGYNEQFF	TGTGCCAGCAGCAAAAGCGGGACAGGGTACAATGAGCAGTTCTTC
many	-	13	TRBV30	TRBJ2-2	CAWSPGLTGELFF	TGTGCCTGGAGTCCTGGCCTCACCGGGGAGCTGTTTTTT
medium-sized	-	14	TRBV13	TRBJ2-1	CASSLGGARNEQFF	TGTGCCAGCAGCTTAGGCGGTGCGAGGAATGAGCAGTTCTTC
many	-	15	TRBV3-1	TRBJ2-7	CASSQEPYSSYEQYF	TGTGCCAGCAGCCAAGAGCCCTACAGTTCCTACGAGCAGTACTTC
medium-sized	TRBD1	13	TRBV29-1	TRBJ2-1	CSGSDRGDNEQFF	TGCAGCGGATCGGACAGGGGGGACAATGAGCAGTTCTTC
many	TRBD2	16	TRBV7-3	TRBJ2-3	CASSSLGREGTDTQYF	TGTGCCAGCAGCTCCCTTGGACGGGAGGGCACAGATACGCAGTATTTT
-	-	15	TRBV18	TRBJ1-2	CASSPRTLAGYGYTF	TGTGCCAGCTCACCCAGGACTCTCGCCGGCTATGGCTACACCTTC
many	TRBD2	14	TRBV6-5	TRBJ2-7	CASSRSGTFWEQYF	TGTGCCAGCAGCCGTAGCGGGACCTTCTGGGAGCAGTACTTC
many	-	14	TRBV7-9	TRBJ2-1	CASLGHKAYNEQFF	TGTGCCAGCTTAGGGCATAAAGCCTACAATGAGCAGTTCTTC
many	-	13	TRBV7-2	TRBJ2-5	CASSLGASETQYF	TGTGCCAGCAGCTTAGGGGCCTCCGAGACCCAGTACTTC
medium-sized	-	12	TRBV28	TRBJ1-5	CASRSSNQPQHF	TGTGCCAGCAGAAGTAGCAATCAGCCCCAGCATTTT
many	-	14	TRBV7-7	TRBJ1-3	CASRFRAHGNTIYF	TGTGCCAGCAGGTTCCGGGCTCACGGAAACACCATATATTTT
few	TRBD2	15	TRBV12-3/TRBV12-4	TRBJ2-3	CASSPTSGGTDTQYF	TGTGCCAGCAGTCCTACTAGCGGGGGGACAGATACGCAGTATTTT
many	TRBD2	15	TRBV5-4	TRBJ2-1	CASSFGLADYNEQFF	TGTGCCAGCAGCTTCGGACTAGCGGACTACAATGAGCAGTTCTTC
few	-	13	TRBV28	TRBJ1-6	CASGKDGNSPLHF	TGTGCCAGCGGAAAGGACGGGAATTCACCCCTCCACTTT
many	TRBD2	13	TRBV3-1	TRBJ2-7	CASRLAGVYEQYF	TGTGCCAGCAGGCTAGCGGGAGTGTACGAGCAGTACTTC
many	-	14	TRBV6-2/TRBV6-3	TRBJ1-2	CASSYSSGSYGYTF	TGTGCCAGCAGTTACTCATCAGGATCCTATGGCTACACCTTC